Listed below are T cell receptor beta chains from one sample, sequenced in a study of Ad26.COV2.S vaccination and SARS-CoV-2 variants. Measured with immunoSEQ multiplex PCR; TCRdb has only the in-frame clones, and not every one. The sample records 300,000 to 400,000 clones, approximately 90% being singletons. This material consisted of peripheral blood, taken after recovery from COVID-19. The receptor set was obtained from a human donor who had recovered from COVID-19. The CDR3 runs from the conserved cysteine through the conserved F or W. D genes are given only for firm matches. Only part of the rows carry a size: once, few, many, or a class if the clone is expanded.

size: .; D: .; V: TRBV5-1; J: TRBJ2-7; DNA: TGCGCCAGCAGCTTGGGTTTTGCCACTGGAGGTAGGGCCTACGAGCAGTACTTC; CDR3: CASSLGFATGGRAYEQYF
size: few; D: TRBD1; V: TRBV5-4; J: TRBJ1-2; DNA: TGTGCCAGCAGCTCCCCGGGACAGGGAACCTACACCTTC; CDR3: CASSSPGQGTYTF
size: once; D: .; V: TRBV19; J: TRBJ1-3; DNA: TGTGCCAGTAGTAGGATTACCACTGGAAACACCATATATTTT; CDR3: CASSRITTGNTIYF
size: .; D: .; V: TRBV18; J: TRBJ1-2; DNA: TGTGCCAGCTCACCAACGCGTGGCTACACCTTC; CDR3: CASSPTRGYTF
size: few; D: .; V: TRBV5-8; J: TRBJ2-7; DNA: TGTGCCAGCAGCTTGTACGAGTACGAGCAGTACTTC; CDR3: CASSLYEYEQYF
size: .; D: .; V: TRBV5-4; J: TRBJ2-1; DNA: TGTGCCAGCAGCAACGGGGGGCTTTCCTACAATGAGCAGTTCTTC; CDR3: CASSNGGLSYNEQFF
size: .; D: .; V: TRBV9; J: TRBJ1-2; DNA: TGTGCCAGCAGCGAAGACCAGACCCATGGCTACACCTTC; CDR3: CASSEDQTHGYTF
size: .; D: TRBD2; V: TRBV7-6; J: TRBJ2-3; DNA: TGTGCCAGCAGCAAAAGCGGGGGTCCGCAGTATTTT; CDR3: CASSKSGGPQYF
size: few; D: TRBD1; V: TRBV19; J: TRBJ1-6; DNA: TGTGCCAGTAGTATTATGGGACAGCCCTCAAATAATTCACCCCTCCACTTT; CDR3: CASSIMGQPSNNSPLHF
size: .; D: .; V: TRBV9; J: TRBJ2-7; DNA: TGTGCCAGCAGCGTTGGACAGTTTCACGAGCAGTACTTC; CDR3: CASSVGQFHEQYF
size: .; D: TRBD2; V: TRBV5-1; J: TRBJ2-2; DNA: TGCGCCAGCAGCTTGCCGGGACTACCACAGACCGGGGAGCTGTTTTTT; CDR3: CASSLPGLPQTGELFF
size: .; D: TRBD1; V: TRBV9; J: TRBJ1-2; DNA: TGTGCCAGCACAGACAGGGGAAGTGGCTACACCTTC; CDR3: CASTDRGSGYTF
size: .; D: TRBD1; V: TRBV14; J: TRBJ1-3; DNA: TGTGCCAGCAGCCAAGATTGGGGGACAGGGGCTGCGATTGGAAACACCATATATTTT; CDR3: CASSQDWGTGAAIGNTIYF
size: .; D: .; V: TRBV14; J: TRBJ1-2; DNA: TGTGCCAGCAGCCAAGGGGGACCCGGTTATGGCTACACCTTC; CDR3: CASSQGGPGYGYTF
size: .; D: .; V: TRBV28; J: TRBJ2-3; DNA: TGTGCCAGCCTCCCACCTGGCGGTAAGGGAGGAGGAGATACGCAGTATTTT; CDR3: CASLPPGGKGGGDTQYF
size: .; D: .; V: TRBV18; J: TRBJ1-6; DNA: TGTGCCAGCTCACCTCCGGGGGCGGTTCTAAACTCACCCCTCCACTTT; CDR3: CASSPPGAVLNSPLHF
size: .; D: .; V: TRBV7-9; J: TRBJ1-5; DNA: TGTGCCAGCAGCTCGACAGGCCAATTTCAGCCCCAGCATTTT; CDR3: CASSSTGQFQPQHF
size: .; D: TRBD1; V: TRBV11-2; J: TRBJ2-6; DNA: TGTGCCAGCAGCTTCAACCCGGGACAGATCCACTCTGGGGCCAACGTCCTGACTTTC; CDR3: CASSFNPGQIHSGANVLTF
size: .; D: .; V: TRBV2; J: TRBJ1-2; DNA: TGTGCCAGCAGTAAGGAACGGAATAACTATGGCTACACCTTC; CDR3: CASSKERNNYGYTF
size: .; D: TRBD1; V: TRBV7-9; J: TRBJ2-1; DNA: TGTGCCAGCAGCCGGGACAGGGGTGAGCAGTTCTTC; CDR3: CASSRDRGEQFF
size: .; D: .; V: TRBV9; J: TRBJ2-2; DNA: TGTGCCACTACGAAAAAAAGCAACGGGGAGCTGTTTTTT; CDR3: CATTKKSNGELFF
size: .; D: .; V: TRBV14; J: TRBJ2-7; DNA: TGTGCCAGCAGCCCACAGGTAGCAACCTACGAGCAGTACTTC; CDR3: CASSPQVATYEQYF
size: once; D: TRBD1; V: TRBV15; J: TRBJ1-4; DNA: TGTGCCACCAGCAGCCGACAGGGGTCGGGTGAAAAACTGTTTTTT; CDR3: CATSSRQGSGEKLFF
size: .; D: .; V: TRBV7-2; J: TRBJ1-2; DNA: TGTGCCAGCAGCCCTGCTGGGGCTAACTATGGCTACACCTTC; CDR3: CASSPAGANYGYTF
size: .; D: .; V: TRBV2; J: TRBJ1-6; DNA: TGTGCCAGCAGGGCAGACAGGTTGAATTCACCCCTCCACTTT; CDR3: CASRADRLNSPLHF
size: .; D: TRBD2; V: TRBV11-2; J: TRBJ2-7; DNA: TGTGCCAGCAGCCGCTCGACTAGCGGGGGCTACGAGCAGTACTTC; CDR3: CASSRSTSGGYEQYF
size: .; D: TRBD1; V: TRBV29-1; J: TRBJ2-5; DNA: TGCAGCGTTGCCGGACAGGAGCAAGAGACCCAGTACTTC; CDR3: CSVAGQEQETQYF
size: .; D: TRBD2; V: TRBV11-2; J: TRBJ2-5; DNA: TGTGCCAGCAGCGCTAGCGGGGAGTACCAAGAGACCCAGTACTTC; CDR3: CASSASGEYQETQYF
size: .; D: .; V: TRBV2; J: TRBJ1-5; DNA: TGTGCCAGCAGCACCGGGGGCAATCAGCCCCAGCATTTT; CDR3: CASSTGGNQPQHF
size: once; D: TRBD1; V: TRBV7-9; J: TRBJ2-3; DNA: TGTGCCAGCTGGGGACAGGACTACACAGATACGCAGTATTTT; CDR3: CASWGQDYTDTQYF
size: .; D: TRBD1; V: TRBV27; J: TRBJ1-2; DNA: TGTGCCAGCAGCCTATCTCGGACAGGGGAATTCATTGGGGATGGCTACACCTTC; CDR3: CASSLSRTGEFIGDGYTF